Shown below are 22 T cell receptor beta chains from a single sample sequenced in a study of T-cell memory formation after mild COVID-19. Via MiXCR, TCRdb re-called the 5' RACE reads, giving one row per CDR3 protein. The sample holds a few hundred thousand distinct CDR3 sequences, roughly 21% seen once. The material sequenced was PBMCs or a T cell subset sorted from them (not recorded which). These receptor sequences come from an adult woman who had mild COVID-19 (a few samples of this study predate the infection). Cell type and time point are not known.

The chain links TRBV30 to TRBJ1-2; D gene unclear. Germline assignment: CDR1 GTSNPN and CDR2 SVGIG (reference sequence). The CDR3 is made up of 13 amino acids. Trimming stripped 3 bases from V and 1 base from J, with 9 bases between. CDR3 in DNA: TGTGCCTGGAGAAGACATGATAACTATGGCTACACCTTC. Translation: CAWRRHDNYGYTF.

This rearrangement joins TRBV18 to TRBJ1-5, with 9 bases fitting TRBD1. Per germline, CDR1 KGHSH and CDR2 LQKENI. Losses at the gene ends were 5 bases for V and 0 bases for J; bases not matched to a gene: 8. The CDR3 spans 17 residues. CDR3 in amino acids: CASSTGTGSYSNQPQHF. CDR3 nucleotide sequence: TGTGCCAGCTCAACCGGGACAGGGTCCTATAGCAATCAGCCCCAGCATTTT.

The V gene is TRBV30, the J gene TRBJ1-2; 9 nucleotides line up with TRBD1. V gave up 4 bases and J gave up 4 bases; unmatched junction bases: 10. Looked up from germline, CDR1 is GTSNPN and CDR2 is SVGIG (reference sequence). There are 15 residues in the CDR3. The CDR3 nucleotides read TGTGCCTGGATCCACAGGGGGCCCATCAGCTATGGCTACACCTTC. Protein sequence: CAWIHRGPISYGYTF.

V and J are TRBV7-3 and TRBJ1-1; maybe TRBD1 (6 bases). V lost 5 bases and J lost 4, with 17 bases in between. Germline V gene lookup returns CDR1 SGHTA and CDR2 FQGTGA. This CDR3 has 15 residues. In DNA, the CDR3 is TGTGCCAGCAGCCCCGAGGGGGGGGGTATCACTGAAGCTTTCTTT. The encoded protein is CASSPEGGGITEAFF.

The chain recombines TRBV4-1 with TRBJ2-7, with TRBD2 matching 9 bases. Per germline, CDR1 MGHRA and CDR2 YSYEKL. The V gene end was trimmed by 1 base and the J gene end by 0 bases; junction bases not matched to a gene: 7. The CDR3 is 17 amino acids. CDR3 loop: CASSQGWLAGISYEQYF. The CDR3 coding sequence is TGCGCCAGCAGCCAAGGGTGGCTAGCGGGGATCTCCTACGAGCAGTACTTC.

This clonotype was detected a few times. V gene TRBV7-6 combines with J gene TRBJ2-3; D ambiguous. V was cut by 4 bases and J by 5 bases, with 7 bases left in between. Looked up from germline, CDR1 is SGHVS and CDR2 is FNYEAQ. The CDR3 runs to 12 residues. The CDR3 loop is CASSSGRDTQYF. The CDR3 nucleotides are TGTGCCAGCAGCTCCGGTCGAGATACGCAGTATTTT.

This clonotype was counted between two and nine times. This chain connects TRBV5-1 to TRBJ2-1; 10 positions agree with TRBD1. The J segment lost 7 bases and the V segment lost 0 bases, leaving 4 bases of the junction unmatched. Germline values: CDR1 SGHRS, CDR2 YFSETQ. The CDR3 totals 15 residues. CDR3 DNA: TGCGCCAGCAGCTTGGTTGGGGACAGGGGTAATGAGCAGTTCTTC. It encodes CASSLVGDRGNEQFF.

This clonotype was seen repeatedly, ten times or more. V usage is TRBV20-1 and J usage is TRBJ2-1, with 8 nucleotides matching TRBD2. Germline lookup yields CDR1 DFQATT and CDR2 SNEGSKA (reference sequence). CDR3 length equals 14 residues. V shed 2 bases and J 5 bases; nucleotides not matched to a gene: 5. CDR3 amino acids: CSARTLAAHNEQFF. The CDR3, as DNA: TGCAGTGCTAGAACACTAGCGGCTCACAATGAGCAGTTCTTC.

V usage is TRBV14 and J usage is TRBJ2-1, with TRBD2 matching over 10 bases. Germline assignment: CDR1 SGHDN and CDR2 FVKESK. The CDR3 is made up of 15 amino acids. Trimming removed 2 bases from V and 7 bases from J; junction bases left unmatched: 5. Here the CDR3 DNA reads TGTGCCAGCAGCCAACTAGCGGGGGCCCTTAATGAGCAGTTCTTC. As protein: CASSQLAGALNEQFF.

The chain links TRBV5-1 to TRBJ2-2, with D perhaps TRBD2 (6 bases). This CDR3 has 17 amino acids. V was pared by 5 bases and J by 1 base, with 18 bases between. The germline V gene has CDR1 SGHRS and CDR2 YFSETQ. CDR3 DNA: TGCGCCAGCAGAGAAGGCGGGGCGGGCGAGAACACCGGGGAGCTGTTTTTT. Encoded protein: CASREGGAGENTGELFF. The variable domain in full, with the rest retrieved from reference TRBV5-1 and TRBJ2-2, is KAGVTQTPRYLIKTRGQQVTLSCSPISGHRSVSWYQQTPGQGLQFLFEYFSETQRNKGNFPGRFSGRQFSNSRSEMNVSTLELGDSALYLCASREGGAGENTGELFFGEGSRLTVL.

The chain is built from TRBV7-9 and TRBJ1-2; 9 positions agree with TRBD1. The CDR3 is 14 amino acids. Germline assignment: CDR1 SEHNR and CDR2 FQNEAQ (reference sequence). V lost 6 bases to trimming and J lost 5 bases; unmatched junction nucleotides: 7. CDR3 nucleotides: TGTGCCAGCAGTCCGGGACAGGGCCCTTATGGCTACACCTTC. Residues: CASSPGQGPYGYTF.

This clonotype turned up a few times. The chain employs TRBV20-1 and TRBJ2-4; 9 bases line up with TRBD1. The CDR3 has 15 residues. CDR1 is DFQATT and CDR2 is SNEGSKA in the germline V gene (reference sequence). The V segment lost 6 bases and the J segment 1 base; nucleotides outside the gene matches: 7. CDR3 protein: CSAIHRGRAKNIQYF. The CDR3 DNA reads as TGCAGTGCGATCCACAGGGGGCGTGCCAAAAACATTCAGTACTTC.

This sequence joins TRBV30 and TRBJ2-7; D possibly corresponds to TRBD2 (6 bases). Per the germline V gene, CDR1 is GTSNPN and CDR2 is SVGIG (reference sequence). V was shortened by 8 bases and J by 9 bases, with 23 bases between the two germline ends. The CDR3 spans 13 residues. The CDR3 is CAGQGLSPAWQYF. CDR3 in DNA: TGTGCCGGGCAGGGACTGTCTCCAGCGTGGCAGTACTTC.

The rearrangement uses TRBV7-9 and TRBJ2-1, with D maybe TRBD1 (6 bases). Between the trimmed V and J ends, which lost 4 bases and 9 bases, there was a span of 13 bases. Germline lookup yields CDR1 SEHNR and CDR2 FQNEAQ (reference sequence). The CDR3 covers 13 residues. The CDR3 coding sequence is TGTGCCAGCAGCTATAAAACAGGGTCTGAGCAGTTCTTC. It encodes CASSYKTGSEQFF. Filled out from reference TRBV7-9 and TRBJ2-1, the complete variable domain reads DTGVSQNPRHKITKRGQNVTFRCDPISEHNRLYWYRQTLGQGPEFLTYFQNEAQLEKSRLLSDRFSAERPKGSFSTLEIQRTEQGDSAMYLCASSYKTGSEQFFGPGTRLTVL.

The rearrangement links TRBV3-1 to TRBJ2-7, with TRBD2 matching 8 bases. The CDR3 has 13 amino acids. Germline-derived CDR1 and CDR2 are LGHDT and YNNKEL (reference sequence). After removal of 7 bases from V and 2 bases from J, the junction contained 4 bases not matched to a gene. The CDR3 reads CASTLSGAYEQYF. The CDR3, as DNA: TGTGCCAGCACCCTTAGCGGGGCCTACGAGCAGTACTTC.

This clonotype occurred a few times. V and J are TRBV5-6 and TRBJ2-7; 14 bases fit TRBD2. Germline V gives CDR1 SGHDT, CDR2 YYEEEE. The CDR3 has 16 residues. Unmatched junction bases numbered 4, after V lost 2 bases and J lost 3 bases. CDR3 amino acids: CASSFGTSGSIYEQYF. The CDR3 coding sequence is TGTGCCAGCAGCTTCGGGACTAGCGGGAGTATCTACGAGCAGTACTTC.

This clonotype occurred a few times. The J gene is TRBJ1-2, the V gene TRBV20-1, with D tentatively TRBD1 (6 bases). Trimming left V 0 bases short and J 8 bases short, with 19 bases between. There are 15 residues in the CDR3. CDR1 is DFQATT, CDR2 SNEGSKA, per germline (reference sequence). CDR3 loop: CSARDLGTPKWGYTF. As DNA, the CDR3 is TGCAGTGCTAGAGATTTGGGGACACCTAAGTGGGGCTACACCTTC.

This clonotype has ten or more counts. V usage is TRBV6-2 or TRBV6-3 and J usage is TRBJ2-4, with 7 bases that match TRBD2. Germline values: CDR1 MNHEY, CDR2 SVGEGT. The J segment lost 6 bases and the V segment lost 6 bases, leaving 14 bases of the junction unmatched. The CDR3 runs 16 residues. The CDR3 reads CASRNAPLAWGNIQYF. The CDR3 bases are TGTGCCAGCAGAAATGCTCCACTAGCGTGGGGAAACATTCAGTACTTC.

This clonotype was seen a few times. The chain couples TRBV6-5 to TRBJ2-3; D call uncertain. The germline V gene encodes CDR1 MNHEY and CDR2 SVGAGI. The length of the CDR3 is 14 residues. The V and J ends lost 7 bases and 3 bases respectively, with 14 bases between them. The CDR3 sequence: CASTPFDPTDTQYF. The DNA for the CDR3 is TGTGCCAGCACCCCTTTCGACCCGACAGATACGCAGTATTTT.

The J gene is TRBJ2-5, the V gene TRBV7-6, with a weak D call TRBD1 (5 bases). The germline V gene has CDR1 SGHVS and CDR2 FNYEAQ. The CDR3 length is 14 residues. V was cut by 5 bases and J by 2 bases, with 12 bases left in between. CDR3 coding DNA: TGTGCCAGCAGCACCACAGGTTATCAAGAGACCCAGTACTTC. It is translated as CASSTTGYQETQYF.

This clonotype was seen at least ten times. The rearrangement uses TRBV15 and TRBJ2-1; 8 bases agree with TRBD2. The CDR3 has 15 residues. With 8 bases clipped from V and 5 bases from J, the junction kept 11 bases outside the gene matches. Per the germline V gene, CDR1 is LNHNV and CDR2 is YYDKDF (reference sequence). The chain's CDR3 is CATELLKRGNNEQFF. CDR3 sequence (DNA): TGTGCCACCGAGCTTCTTAAGCGGGGGAACAATGAGCAGTTCTTC.

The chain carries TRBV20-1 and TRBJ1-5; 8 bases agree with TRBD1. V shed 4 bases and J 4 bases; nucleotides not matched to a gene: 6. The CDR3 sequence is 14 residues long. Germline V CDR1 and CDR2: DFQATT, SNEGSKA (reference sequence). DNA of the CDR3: TGCAGTGCTACTAGGACAGGGAGGAATCAGCCCCAGCATTTT. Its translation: CSATRTGRNQPQHF.